The source of this TCR beta chain is a study of blood T cell repertoires in COVID-19. Looking at the study overall: The United States, Italy and Spain provided the acute and convalescent COVID-19 samples. Sources were T cells, B-cell-depleted T cells, or PBMCs; the material itself was cDNA or gDNA.

Authors' methods: Amplification with reference gene primers provided the estimates of nucleated cell counts. Clones were sequenced by immunoSEQ multiplex PCR, and TCRdb holds only the in-frame ones, with some missing. V and J calls plus clone size are reproduced from that table; the DNA served to infer D and trimming. The repertoire consists of around 250,000 clones, with roughly 85% occurring once and the leading ten covering 9.1%. Ages ranged from about 18 to 89 years, with residence in about two dozen US areas. Germline V gene lookup returns CDR1 SGDLS and CDR2 YYNGEE. This CDR3 is 14 amino acids long. V dropped 0 bases and J dropped 5 bases, with 11 bases sitting between them.

This receptor was identified in a woman in her forties or fifties with acute COVID-19. The V and J genes are TRBV9 and TRBJ1-2; D is unclear. The sequenced sample was PBMCs or T cells enriched from blood (not recorded which). CDR3 DNA: TGTGCCAGCAGCGTAGGTTGGCCAAGTTATGGCTACACCTTC. Protein product: CASSVGWPSYGYTF.